Shown below are 16 T cell receptor beta chains from a single sample sequenced in a study of cytomegalovirus exposure and HLA in healthy donors (dated by TCRdb to the late 2010s). Receptor libraries were prepared by the immunoSEQ multiplex PCR assay. The multiplex PCR relied on a mix of 60 forward primers for TCR Vbeta segments and 13 reverse primers for TCR Jbeta segments. In TCRdb, the immuneACCESS table is reduced to in-frame sequences with V and J assigned. These tables do not hold every clone; where another copy was compared, an unresolved V gene accounts for under half, and the others remain unexplained. In this sample the table shows around 140,000 clones, roughly 60% of which occur a single time. Jointly, the top ten make up 2.4% of the sample. The sample comprised PBMCs. These receptors were taken from a woman aged 40 to 55 in good health and CMV-seronegative.

This clone was picked up a small number of times. CDR3 DNA: TGTGCCAGCAGTGAAGTGTCAGGGGGAAGGATCCACTTT. Translation gives CASSEVSGGRIHF. The V gene is TRBV6-1, the J gene TRBJ1-6; TRBD1 matches at 7 bases. The CDR3 is 13 residues long. V shed 1 base, J shed 17 bases, and the junction held 8 bases outside the gene matches. Germline V gene sequence: CDR1 MNHNS, CDR2 SASEGT.

Comments on this clone: This sequence may be a read error, since a much larger clone differs from it by one base. V usage is TRBV11-2 and J usage is TRBJ1-1; the D gene is possibly TRBD1 (6 bases). Germline values: CDR1 SGHAT, CDR2 FQNNGV. This CDR3 spans 14 amino acids. V was shortened by 1 base and J by 1 base, with 7 bases between the two germline ends. The CDR3, as DNA: TGTGCCAGCAGCTTAGTACAGGGGAACACTGAAGCTTTCTTT. Encoded protein: CASSLVQGNTEAFF.

V and J are TRBV5-8 and TRBJ1-3; D may be TRBD1 (5 bases). This CDR3 region has 15 residues. The germline CDR1 and CDR2 sequences are SGHTS and YDEGEE. V was pared by 0 bases and J by 0 bases, with 7 bases between. Written as DNA, the CDR3 is TGTGCCAGCAGCTTGGAAGGGGTCTCTGGAAACACCATATATTTT. It encodes CASSLEGVSGNTIYF.

CDR3 coding DNA: TGTGCCAGCAGCTACAGGGCTGGGGATGAAAAACTGTTTTTT. It yields the protein CASSYRAGDEKLFF. The chain joins TRBV5-4 to TRBJ1-4; a possible D gene is TRBD1 (6 bases). Germline CDR1 reads SGHNT; CDR2 reads YYREEE (reference sequence). Trimming removed 3 bases at V and 6 bases at J, with 12 bases between. CDR3 size: 14 residues.

The V gene is TRBV11-1, the J gene TRBJ1-2; 7 nucleotides agree with TRBD1. The CDR3 has 15 amino acids. Germline V lookup: CDR1 SGHAT, CDR2 FQDESV (reference sequence). Germline trimming cut 4 bases from V and 7 bases from J; bases unmatched to any gene: 12. CDR3 protein: CASSSYRGTISGYTF. DNA for the CDR3: TGTGCCAGCAGCTCTTACAGGGGAACGATTAGTGGCTACACCTTC.

The chain recombines TRBV15 with TRBJ1-2, with TRBD1 matching over 9 bases. From germline, CDR1 is LNHNV and CDR2 YYDKDF (reference sequence). The CDR3 covers 14 residues. V shed 6 bases and J 5 bases; nucleotides not matched to a gene: 7. CDR3 sequence reads: CATSKQGAIYGYTF. The CDR3 DNA reads TGTGCCACCAGTAAACAGGGGGCAATATATGGCTACACCTTC.

This sequence joins TRBV19 and TRBJ1-1, with 8 positions matching TRBD1. J lost 2 bases, V lost 8 bases, and 4 bases had no gene match. This CDR3 spans 13 amino acids. The germline V gene encodes CDR1 LNHDA and CDR2 SQIVND (reference sequence). The CDR3 sequence is CASGQGGNTEAFF. In nucleotides, the CDR3 is TGTGCCAGTGGACAGGGAGGAAACACTGAAGCTTTCTTT.

This chain joins TRBV2 and TRBJ1-5, with TRBD1 matching 9 bases. This CDR3 is built from 14 residues. Germline V gene data show CDR1 as SNHLY and CDR2 as FYNNEI. The V segment lost 7 bases and the J segment 3 bases; nucleotides outside the gene matches: 4. CDR3 nucleotide sequence: TGTGCCAGCACCGGGACAGGGAACAATCAGCCCCAGCATTTT. Its protein is CASTGTGNNQPQHF.

J is TRBJ2-7 and V is TRBV27, with 9 bases fitting TRBD1. CDR1 is MNHEY, CDR2 SMNVEV, per germline (reference sequence). The CDR3 is made up of 14 amino acids. V lost 4 bases and J lost 12; bases outside the gene matches: 13. CDR3 nucleotides: TGTGCCAGCAGTTCACGGGGGGACAGGGCGGCCAGGTACTTC. Its protein is CASSSRGDRAARYF.

This rearrangement joins TRBV30 to TRBJ1-3; D is possibly TRBD1 (5 bases). V was shortened by 3 bases and J by 2 bases, with 26 bases between the two germline ends. CDR3 length: 19 residues. CDR1 is GTSNPN and CDR2 is SVGIG in the germline V gene (reference sequence). The CDR3 bases are TGTGCCTGGAGGGTGACGGGGGGTAAAGGTACCTTGACTGGAAACACCATATATTTT. This sequence encodes CAWRVTGGKGTLTGNTIYF.

This clone was counted between two and nine times. CDR3 protein: CASSQGTGTGLNTEAFF. CDR3 coding DNA: TGTGCCAGCAGCCAAGGGACCGGGACAGGGCTGAACACTGAAGCTTTCTTT. The chain employs TRBV4-2 and TRBJ1-1; 9 nucleotides agree with TRBD1. The V segment lost 1 base and the J segment 0 bases; nucleotides outside the gene matches: 6. This CDR3 has 17 residues. CDR1 is LGHNA, CDR2 YNFKEQ, per germline.

The chain recombines TRBV5-6 with TRBJ1-6; D ambiguous. The CDR3 loop spans 16 amino acids. The ends were cut back, 3 bases at V and 1 base at J, with 11 bases in the middle. In germline, CDR1 is SGHDT, CDR2 YYEEEE. CDR3 DNA sequence: TGTGCCAGCAGCTATCTGGGAGGGTCCTATAATTCACCCCTCCACTTT. This sequence encodes CASSYLGGSYNSPLHF.

This clone has more than one count but fewer than ten. The V gene is TRBV30, the J gene TRBJ2-6, with TRBD1 identical over 9 bases. The CDR3 sequence is 18 residues long. J gave up 0 bases and V 0 bases, and 6 bases lay outside the gene matches. Germline V CDR1 and CDR2: GTSNPN, SVGIG (reference sequence). In DNA, the CDR3 is TGTGCCTGGAGTGTAGGGACAGGGCCTTTCTCTGGGGCCAACGTCCTGACTTTC. Protein: CAWSVGTGPFSGANVLTF.

This clone was observed a handful of times. The CDR3 DNA is TGTGCCAGCAGCTTTTGGGAGGGTAACTATGGCTACACCTTC. This sequence encodes CASSFWEGNYGYTF. The rearrangement links TRBV5-6 to TRBJ1-2, with no clear D. V lost 2 bases, J lost 1 base, and 9 bases lay in between. Germline CDR1 reads SGHDT; CDR2 reads YYEEEE. This CDR3 is built from 14 residues.

This clone was detected a few times. The genes are TRBV6-1 and TRBJ1-2; TRBD1 is a possible D gene (6 bases). V gave up 2 bases and J gave up 1 base, with 11 bases separating them. CDR1 and CDR2 from the germline V gene are MNHNS and SASEGT. The CDR3 is 15 residues long. The CDR3 loop reads CASSEQTGGNYGYTF. CDR3 nucleotides: TGTGCCAGCAGTGAACAGACAGGAGGTAACTATGGCTACACCTTC.

The chain recombines TRBV6-1 with TRBJ1-2, with unresolved D. Looked up from germline, CDR1 is MNHNS and CDR2 is SASEGT. V lost 6 bases and J lost 1, with 15 bases in between. The CDR3 consists of 15 residues. DNA for the CDR3: TGTGCCAGCAGCCCTGAAGTCGGGTTTAACTATGGCTACACCTTC. Protein sequence: CASSPEVGFNYGYTF.